The 16 T cell receptor beta chains listed next were all sequenced from one sample in a study of technical replicates of blood from a handful of donors (dated by TCRdb to about 2017). Library prep was done by the immunoSEQ multiplex PCR assay. The table comes from immuneACCESS by way of TCRdb, which keeps in-frame sequences with V and J called. Part of the clones is missing from these tables; in studies checked, under half for an unresolved V gene and the rest for unknown reasons. The sample table shows about 15,000 clones, and roughly 91% are seen once. The ten largest clones represent roughly an eighth of the sample. The specimen sequenced was PBMCs. Every receptor here comes from a human donor in good health.

V is TRBV29-1 and J is TRBJ2-7, with no clear D. The CDR3 runs 13 residues. Trimming cost V 3 bases and J 0 bases, with 9 bases left between them. CDR1 is SQVTM, CDR2 ANQGSEA, per germline. CDR3 nucleotides: TGCAGCGTTGAGGCGGATGGCTCCTACGAGCAGTACTTC. It codes for CSVEADGSYEQYF.

The chain couples TRBV10-3 to TRBJ1-1; maybe TRBD1 (5 bases). The CDR3 is 13 residues long. Per germline, CDR1 ENHRY and CDR2 SYGVKD. Trimming took 3 bases from V and 3 from J, leaving 8 bases between them. CDR3 sequence: CAISEQVDTEAFF. The CDR3 bases are TGTGCCATCAGTGAACAGGTTGACACTGAAGCTTTCTTT.

Here the CDR3 reads CASSPGQSYGYTF. The CDR3 nucleotides are TGCGCCAGCAGCCCAGGACAGTCCTATGGCTACACCTTC. This chain links TRBV5-1 with TRBJ1-2; D possibly corresponds to TRBD1 (6 bases). V was pared by 4 bases and J by 4 bases, with 11 bases between. The CDR3 loop spans 13 amino acids. Germline V CDR1 and CDR2: SGHRS, YFSETQ.

The CDR3 spells CASSRSGGGGTGELFF. CDR3 nucleotides: TGTGCCAGCAGCCGAAGCGGCGGCGGGGGTACCGGGGAGCTGTTTTTT. J is TRBJ2-2 and V is TRBV5-4; TRBD2 agrees at 7 bases. CDR3 length equals 16 residues. Per the germline V gene, CDR1 is SGHNT and CDR2 is YYREEE (reference sequence). The V and J ends lost 4 bases and 5 bases, in that order; junction bases with no gene match: 11.

CDR3 protein: CASSLKGRAGRYF. CDR3 DNA sequence: TGTGCCAGCAGCCTCAAGGGGAGGGCAGGTAGGTACTTC. V is TRBV14 and J is TRBJ2-7, with 7 bases aligning to TRBD2. The germline V gene has CDR1 SGHDN and CDR2 FVKESK. The CDR3 covers 13 residues. The V gene end was trimmed by 4 bases and the J gene end by 12 bases; junction bases not matched to a gene: 12.

DNA for the CDR3: TGTGCCAGCTCACCAGCGGGAGGCAACCACAATGAGCAGTTCTTC. Its translation is CASSPAGGNHNEQFF. The chain combines TRBV18 with TRBJ2-1; TRBD2 aligns across 8 bases. The germline gives CDR1 KGHSH, CDR2 LQKENI. The CDR3 covers 15 residues. Trimming at V came to 2 bases and at J to 5 bases, leaving 5 bases not matched to a gene.

The chain is built from TRBV5-5 and TRBJ2-1, with unresolved D. CDR3 length: 14 amino acids. Trimming shortened V by 2 bases and J by 5 bases, and 11 bases separated the two germline ends. Germline-derived CDR1 and CDR2 are SGHKS and YYEKEE (reference sequence). The CDR3 loop reads CASSFGRMDNEQFF. DNA of the CDR3: TGTGCCAGCAGCTTTGGCAGGATGGACAATGAGCAGTTCTTC.

The chain joins TRBV27 to TRBJ2-7; D may be TRBD2 (5 bases). With 5 bases removed from V and 7 bases from J, the gap between germline ends came to 21 bases. The CDR3 loop spans 15 amino acids. CDR1 and CDR2 (germline): MNHEY, SMNVEV (reference sequence). In DNA form, the CDR3 reads TGTGCCAGCAGTCCCCGGTGGGAGAAAGGGCCAGAGCAGTACTTC. Its translation: CASSPRWEKGPEQYF.

The chain has TRBV6-5 and TRBJ2-3; 10 bases are a match to TRBD2. Per germline, CDR1 MNHEY and CDR2 SVGAGI. With V trimmed by 5 bases and J by 2 bases, 4 bases remained unmatched. The CDR3 extends over 15 amino acids. CDR3 loop: CASSPLAGDTDTQYF. The CDR3 nucleotides read TGTGCCAGCAGTCCCCTAGCGGGGGACACAGATACGCAGTATTTT.

The chain has TRBV11-2 and TRBJ2-3; no definite D call. Trimming removed 3 bases from V and 0 bases from J, with 7 bases in between. This CDR3 has 14 amino acids. Per germline, CDR1 SGHAT and CDR2 FQNNGV. The CDR3 DNA is TGTGCCAGCAGCTTCCAGGTCAGCACAGATACGCAGTATTTT. Translating gives CASSFQVSTDTQYF.

The chain uses TRBV10-3 and TRBJ2-7, with D tentatively TRBD1 (5 bases). Germline V CDR1 and CDR2: ENHRY, SYGVKD. The CDR3 totals 13 residues. The V end was cut by 4 bases, the J end by 3 bases, with 10 bases between. The CDR3 sequence is CAISGTGIYEQYF. CDR3 DNA: TGTGCCATCAGTGGTACAGGAATCTACGAGCAGTACTTC.

The chain joins TRBV6-1 to TRBJ1-1; D may be TRBD1 (5 bases). V was pared by 3 bases and J by 11 bases, with 19 bases between. Germline lookup yields CDR1 MNHNS and CDR2 SASEGT. This CDR3 has 14 residues. The CDR3 nucleotides are TGTGCCAGCAGTGATGTTCAGGGCAGTTTGATGGCTTTCTTT. Translation: CASSDVQGSLMAFF.

This rearrangement joins TRBV19 to TRBJ2-1; TRBD2 aligns across 14 bases. V shed 10 bases and J 7 bases; nucleotides not matched to a gene: 6. This CDR3 has 14 amino acids. Germline CDR1 is LNHDA and CDR2 is SQIVND (reference sequence). CDR3 region: CATSTSGRANEQFF. The CDR3 DNA sequence: TGTGCCACCTCGACTAGCGGGAGGGCTAATGAGCAGTTCTTC.

The chain uses TRBV5-1 and TRBJ1-4; D is undetermined. CDR3 length: 14 amino acids. V shed 2 bases and J shed 0 bases, with 5 bases lying between them. From germline, CDR1 is SGHRS and CDR2 YFSETQ. Written as DNA, the CDR3 is TGCGCCAGCAGCTTAGGAGCAACTAATGAAAAACTGTTTTTT. This gives the protein CASSLGATNEKLFF.

The gene calls are TRBV4-1 and TRBJ2-5, with a possible D match to TRBD1 (5 bases). Trimming removed 4 bases from V and 5 bases from J, with 11 bases in between. Germline values: CDR1 MGHRA, CDR2 YSYEKL. This CDR3 region has 13 residues. The CDR3 coding sequence is TGCGCCAGCAGCCTCCAAGGGGTTGAGACCCAGTACTTC. Its translation is CASSLQGVETQYF.

The chain joins TRBV25-1 to TRBJ2-5; D perhaps matches TRBD1 (6 bases). CDR3 size: 13 residues. Trimming stripped 7 bases from V and 3 bases from J, with 12 bases between. CDR1 and CDR2 (germline): MGHDK, SYGVNS. The CDR3 sequence is CASNLAGEETQYF. The CDR3 DNA reads TGTGCCAGCAATCTAGCAGGGGAAGAGACCCAGTACTTC.